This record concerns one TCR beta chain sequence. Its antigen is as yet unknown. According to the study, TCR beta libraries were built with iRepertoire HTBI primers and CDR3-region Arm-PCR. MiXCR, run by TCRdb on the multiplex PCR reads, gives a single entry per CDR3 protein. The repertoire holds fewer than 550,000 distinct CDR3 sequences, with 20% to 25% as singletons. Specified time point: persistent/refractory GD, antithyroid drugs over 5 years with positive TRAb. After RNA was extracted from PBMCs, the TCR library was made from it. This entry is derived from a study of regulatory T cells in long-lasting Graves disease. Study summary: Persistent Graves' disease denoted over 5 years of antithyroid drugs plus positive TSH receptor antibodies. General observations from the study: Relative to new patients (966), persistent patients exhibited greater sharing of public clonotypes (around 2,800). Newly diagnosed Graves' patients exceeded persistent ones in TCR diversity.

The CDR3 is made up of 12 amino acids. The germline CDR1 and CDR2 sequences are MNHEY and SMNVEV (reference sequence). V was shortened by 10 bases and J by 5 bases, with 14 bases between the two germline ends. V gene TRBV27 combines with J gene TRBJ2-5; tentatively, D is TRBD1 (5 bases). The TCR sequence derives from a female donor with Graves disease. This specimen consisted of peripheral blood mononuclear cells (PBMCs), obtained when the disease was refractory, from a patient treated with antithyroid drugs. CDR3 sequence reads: CATKKRGETQYF. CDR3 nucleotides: TGTGCCACTAAGAAAAGGGGCGAGACCCAGTACTTC.